The table lists the clone carrying this T cell receptor (beta chain) with a few counts. The antigen remains unidentified. Trimming removed 5 bases from V and 6 bases from J; junction bases left unmatched: 3. The length of the CDR3 is 12 residues. Per germline, CDR1 LNHDA and CDR2 SQIVND (reference sequence). CD4+ naive, central memory, regulatory and stem cell-like memory cells were sorted via CD45RO/CCR7/CD25/CD127/CD95/CD27. The record originates from a study of beta chain features in type 1 diabetes. Study as a whole: Over all samples combined, 107,917,701 sorted cells were examined. Study conclusions and caveats: Naive, central memory and regulatory TCRB repertoires appeared more similar among patients than healthy donors. Reduced insertions and increased deletions marked VDJ junctions in type 1 diabetes patients.

The sequenced template was cDNA made from the entire isolated RNA. Method: immunoSEQ multiplex PCR; TCRdb's copy keeps in-frame clones and lacks some. The sample shows about 270,000 clones, 13% to 15% of them seen only once. V and J are TRBV19 and TRBJ1-2; 7 nucleotides line up with TRBD1. Sequencing input: naive CD4+ T cells from blood. The clonotype originates from a woman aged 40 to 49 in good health. The CDR3 coding sequence is TGTGCCAGTAGTGTTAGGGGGCATGGCTACACCTTC. The encoded protein is CASSVRGHGYTF.